The following is a T cell receptor (beta chain) sequence with its context. As yet, its antigen is unknown. Germline V gene lookup returns CDR1 SGHKS and CDR2 YYEKEE (reference sequence). The trim removed 4 bases at V and 0 bases at J, leaving 6 bases unmatched. The CDR3 loop spans 16 amino acids. This table comes from immunoSEQ multiplex PCR, and its TCRdb copy is limited to in-frame clones, with some not included. The sample consists of 100,000 to 150,000 clones, around 80% of them appearing once. The sample comes from a study of T cell responses to AZD1222 COVID-19 vaccine. General study results and limits: Nearly half of spike-specific TCRs reportedly go after variant regions that carry no mutations.

This TCR came from an adult who received the AZD1222 COVID-19 vaccine. The chain links TRBV5-5 to TRBJ1-3; 8 bases fit TRBD1. The source was peripheral blood, collected 28 days after the second AZD1222 dose. The CDR3 region is CASSDRDRRSGNTIYF. The CDR3 bases are TGTGCCAGCAGCGACCGGGACAGGCGCTCTGGAAACACCATATATTTT.